This T cell receptor beta chain was retrieved from a study of monozygotic twins with inflammatory bowel disease. Germline V gene sequence: CDR1 LNHDA, CDR2 SQIVND (reference sequence). The CDR3 is 16 amino acids. TCRdb re-called the 5' RACE reads; every CDR3 protein appears as one record, without DNA. This table lists about 380,000 distinct CDR3 sequences. This chain links TRBV19 with TRBJ2-5; the D call from TCRdb, TRBD2, cannot be confirmed without DNA. The receptor was isolated from a human donor with ulcerative colitis or Crohn's disease, or a healthy co-twin of an affected twin (not recorded which). The source material was blood. CDR3 amino acids: CASSRGLAGSQETQYF.